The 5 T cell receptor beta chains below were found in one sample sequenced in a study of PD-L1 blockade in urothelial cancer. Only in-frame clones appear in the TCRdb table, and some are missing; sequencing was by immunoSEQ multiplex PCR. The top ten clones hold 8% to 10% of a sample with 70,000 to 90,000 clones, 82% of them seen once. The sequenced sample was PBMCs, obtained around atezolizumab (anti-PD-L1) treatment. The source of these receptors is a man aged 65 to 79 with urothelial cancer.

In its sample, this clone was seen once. This CDR3 is CASSLSGGDTGELFF. CDR3 nucleotides: TGTGCCAGCAGCTTAAGCGGGGGTGACACCGGGGAGCTGTTTTTT. This chain connects TRBV11-3 to TRBJ2-2; 8 nucleotides align to TRBD2. With 2 bases clipped from V and 3 bases from J, the junction kept 2 bases outside the gene matches. The germline gives CDR1 SGHNT, CDR2 YENEEA. The CDR3 is 15 residues long.

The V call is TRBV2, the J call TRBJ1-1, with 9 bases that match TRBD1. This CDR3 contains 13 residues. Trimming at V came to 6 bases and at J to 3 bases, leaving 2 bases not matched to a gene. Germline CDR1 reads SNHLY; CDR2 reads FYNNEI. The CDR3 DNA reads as TGTGCCAGCAGGGGGACAGGGTACACTGAAGCTTTCTTT. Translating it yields CASRGTGYTEAFF.

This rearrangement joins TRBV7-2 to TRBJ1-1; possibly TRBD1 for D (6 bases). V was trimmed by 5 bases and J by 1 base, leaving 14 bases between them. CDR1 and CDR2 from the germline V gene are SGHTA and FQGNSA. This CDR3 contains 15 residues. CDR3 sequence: CASSPQGSPNTEAFF. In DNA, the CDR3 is TGTGCCAGCAGCCCCCAGGGGTCCCCGAACACTGAAGCTTTCTTT.

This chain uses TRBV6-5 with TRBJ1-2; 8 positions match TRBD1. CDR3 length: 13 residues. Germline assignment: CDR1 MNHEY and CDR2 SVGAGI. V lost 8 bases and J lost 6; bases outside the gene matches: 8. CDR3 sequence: CASGQGVWHGYTF. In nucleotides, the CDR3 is TGTGCCAGCGGACAGGGAGTTTGGCATGGCTACACCTTC.

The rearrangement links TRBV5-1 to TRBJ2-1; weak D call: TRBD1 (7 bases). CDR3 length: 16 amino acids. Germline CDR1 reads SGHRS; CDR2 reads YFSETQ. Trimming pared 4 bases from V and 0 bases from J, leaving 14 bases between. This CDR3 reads CASSPEGASSYNEQFF. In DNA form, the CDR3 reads TGCGCCAGCAGCCCGGAGGGGGCGAGCTCCTACAATGAGCAGTTCTTC.